The 14 T cell receptor beta chains below all came from one sample that was sequenced in a study of blood T cell repertoires in COVID-19. The table came from immunoSEQ multiplex PCR; TCRdb's copy has only in-frame clones and leaves some out. The repertoire holds fewer than 200,000 clones, with around 83% as singletons. The specimen sequenced was PBMCs or T cells enriched from blood (not recorded which). The receptors derive from a woman aged 45-60 years in a cohort exposed to, infected with or recovered from COVID-19 (not recorded which).

The chain combines TRBV19 with TRBJ1-2; D not resolved. The CDR3 is made up of 15 amino acids. Germline CDR1 is LNHDA and CDR2 is SQIVND (reference sequence). Trimming left V 0 bases short and J 0 bases short, with 8 bases between. The CDR3 reads CASSIDHAANYGYTF. The CDR3 region has the DNA TGTGCCAGTAGTATAGATCACGCAGCTAACTATGGCTACACCTTC.

CDR3 sequence: CASSQISQTIAGANVLTF. In DNA, the CDR3 is TGCGCCAGCAGCCAAATATCCCAGACAATAGCTGGGGCCAACGTCCTGACTTTC. The chain combines TRBV5-1 with TRBJ2-6; D not resolved. Trimming stripped 4 bases from V and 2 bases from J, with 19 bases between. Germline CDR1 SGHRS, CDR2 YFSETQ. The CDR3 length is 18 residues.

This chain joins TRBV5-6 and TRBJ1-3, with TRBD1 identical over 10 bases. CDR3 length: 18 amino acids. Trimming removed 3 bases from V and 5 bases from J; junction bases left unmatched: 14. Germline V gene sequence: CDR1 SGHDT, CDR2 YYEEEE. The DNA for the CDR3 is TGTGCCAGCAGCTCTCTAACCCTTAGGACAGGGGGAAGAAACACCATATATTTT. This encodes CASSSLTLRTGGRNTIYF.

This chain joins TRBV5-4 and TRBJ2-5; TRBD2 might be the D (6 bases). Trimming took off 0 bases at V and 2 bases at J, with 8 bases between the two ends. CDR1 and CDR2 (germline): SGHNT, YYREEE (reference sequence). CDR3 length: 14 residues. CDR3 amino acids: CASSLAGTQETQYF. The CDR3 DNA is TGTGCCAGCAGCTTGGCCGGGACTCAAGAGACCCAGTACTTC.

The chain carries TRBV7-9 and TRBJ1-5, with D unresolved. Trimming pared 3 bases from V and 4 bases from J, leaving 10 bases between. Germline V gene data show CDR1 as SEHNR and CDR2 as FQNEAQ (reference sequence). The CDR3 totals 14 residues. CDR3: CASSFGSKNQPQHF. The CDR3 coding sequence is TGTGCCAGCAGCTTCGGTTCCAAGAATCAGCCCCAGCATTTT.

The gene calls are TRBV20-1 and TRBJ2-1; no firm D call. CDR1 is DFQATT and CDR2 is SNEGSKA in the germline V gene (reference sequence). Trimming took 3 bases from V and 8 from J, leaving 14 bases between them. CDR3 length equals 13 residues. The CDR3 loop reads CSASIWSDDEQFF. In DNA form, the CDR3 reads TGCAGTGCTAGTATTTGGAGTGACGATGAGCAGTTCTTC.

This chain uses TRBV10-3 with TRBJ2-1; 8 bases map to TRBD1. The germline gives CDR1 ENHRY, CDR2 SYGVKD. V gave up 6 bases and J gave up 7 bases; unmatched junction bases: 11. CDR3 length equals 15 residues. The CDR3: CAIRGARGRENEQFF. CDR3 in DNA: TGTGCCATCAGAGGAGCCAGGGGGCGCGAAAATGAGCAGTTCTTC.

This chain connects TRBV3-1 (or the pseudogene TRBV3-2) to TRBJ1-4, with D perhaps TRBD1 (6 bases). The CDR3 contains 16 residues. V shed 5 bases and J shed 7 bases, with 20 bases lying between them. Germline V gene data show CDR1 as LGHDT and CDR2 as YNNKEL (reference sequence). The CDR3 region has the DNA TGTGCCAGCAGCTCCACGGGCAGGGGCGGGAGTGAAAAACTGTTTTTT. Protein sequence: CASSSTGRGGSEKLFF.

This clone has a single count. The chain employs TRBV2 and TRBJ1-2; 10 nucleotides align to TRBD1. Germline V gene data show CDR1 as SNHLY and CDR2 as FYNNEI. The trim removed 7 bases at V and 3 bases at J, leaving 5 bases unmatched. The CDR3 covers 14 residues. The CDR3 sequence: CASKGQGSYYGYTF. CDR3 bases: TGTGCCAGCAAGGGACAGGGGAGTTACTATGGCTACACCTTC.

This sequence joins TRBV6-5 and TRBJ1-6; D is unresolved. The CDR3 sequence is 14 residues long. Germline V CDR1 and CDR2: MNHEY, SVGAGI. The V and J ends lost 10 bases and 9 bases respectively, with 19 bases between them. CDR3 sequence (DNA): TGTGCCACCATCCCCCCCGGGTTGAGTTCACCCCTCCACTTT. Translating gives CATIPPGLSSPLHF.

The chain combines TRBV15 with TRBJ2-7; TRBD1 matches 10 bases. V lost 3 bases, J lost 3 bases, and 5 bases stayed unmatched. Germline V gives CDR1 LNHNV, CDR2 YYDKDF (reference sequence). The CDR3 is 15 amino acids. The CDR3 reads CATSSRDRGSYEQYF. CDR3 nucleotides: TGTGCCACCAGCAGCCGGGACAGGGGAAGCTACGAGCAGTACTTC.

The chain recombines TRBV19 with TRBJ2-1; the match to TRBD2 covers 9 bases. Losses at the gene ends were 5 bases for V and 4 bases for J; bases not matched to a gene: 12. CDR3 length equals 17 residues. Germline V gene lookup returns CDR1 LNHDA and CDR2 SQIVND (reference sequence). As DNA, the CDR3 is TGTGCCAGTAGTCCCGCGGGAATAGCGGGAGCTTACAATGAGCAGTTCTTC. Translated: CASSPAGIAGAYNEQFF.

The chain couples TRBV5-5 to TRBJ2-7; 10 bases are shared with TRBD1. Germline CDR1 SGHKS, CDR2 YYEKEE (reference sequence). CDR3 length: 15 residues. J lost 2 bases, V lost 3 bases, and 5 bases had no gene match. The CDR3 reads CASSSGQGIAYEQYF. The CDR3 nucleotides read TGTGCCAGCAGCTCGGGACAGGGGATAGCCTACGAGCAGTACTTC.

The V gene is TRBV27, the J gene TRBJ1-2; 9 bases fit TRBD1. The CDR3 is 12 amino acids. The V gene's germline CDR1 is MNHEY and CDR2 SMNVEV (reference sequence). Germline trimming cut 5 bases from V and 8 bases from J; bases unmatched to any gene: 3. The CDR3 here is CASSRTGDGYTF. CDR3 sequence (DNA): TGTGCCAGCAGTCGGACAGGGGACGGCTACACCTTC.